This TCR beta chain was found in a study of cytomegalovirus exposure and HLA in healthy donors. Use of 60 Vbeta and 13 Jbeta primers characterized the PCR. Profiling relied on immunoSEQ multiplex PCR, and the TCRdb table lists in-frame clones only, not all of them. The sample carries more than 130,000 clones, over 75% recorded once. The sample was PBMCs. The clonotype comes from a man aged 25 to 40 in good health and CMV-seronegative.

The CDR3 loop reads CASSPRTGTEAFF. In DNA form, the CDR3 reads TGTGCCAGCAGTCCCCGGACAGGGACGGAAGCTTTCTTT. This rearrangement joins TRBV6-5 to TRBJ1-1, with TRBD1 matching over 8 bases. Germline loops: CDR1 MNHEY, CDR2 SVGAGI. This CDR3 has 13 amino acids. V shed 5 bases and J 8 bases; nucleotides not matched to a gene: 7.